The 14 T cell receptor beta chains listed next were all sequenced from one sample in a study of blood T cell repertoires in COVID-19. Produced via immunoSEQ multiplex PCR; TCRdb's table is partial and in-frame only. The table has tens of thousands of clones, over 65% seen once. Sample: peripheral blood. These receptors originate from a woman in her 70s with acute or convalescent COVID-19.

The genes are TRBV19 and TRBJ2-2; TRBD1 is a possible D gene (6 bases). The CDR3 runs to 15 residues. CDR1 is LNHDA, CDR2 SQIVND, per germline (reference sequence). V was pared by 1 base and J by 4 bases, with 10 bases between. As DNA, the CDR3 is TGTGCCAGTAGTATAGGTAGGACAGTCACCGGGGAGCTGTTTTTT. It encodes CASSIGRTVTGELFF.

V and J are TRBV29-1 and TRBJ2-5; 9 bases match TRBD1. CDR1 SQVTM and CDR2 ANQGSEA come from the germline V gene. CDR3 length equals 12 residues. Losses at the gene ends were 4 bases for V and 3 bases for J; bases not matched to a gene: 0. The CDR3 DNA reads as TGCAGCGTTGGGACAGGGGAAGAGACCCAGTACTTC. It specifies CSVGTGEETQYF.

The CDR3 region has the DNA TGTGCCAGTAGTACGGGACTCCTGGCCCAAGAGACCCAGTACTTC. It translates to CASSTGLLAQETQYF. The chain employs TRBV19 and TRBJ2-5; D possibly corresponds to TRBD2 (6 bases). The CDR3 length is 15 residues. V lost 4 bases, J lost 1 base, and 13 bases lay in between. The germline CDR1 and CDR2 sequences are LNHDA and SQIVND (reference sequence). Looking up the rest from reference TRBV19 and TRBJ2-5 gives the full variable domain: DGGITQSPKYLFRKEGQNVTLSCEQNLNHDAMYWYRQDPGQGLRLIYYSQIVNDFQKGDIAEGYSVSREKKESFPLTVTSAQKNPTAFYLCASSTGLLAQETQYFGPGTRLLVL.

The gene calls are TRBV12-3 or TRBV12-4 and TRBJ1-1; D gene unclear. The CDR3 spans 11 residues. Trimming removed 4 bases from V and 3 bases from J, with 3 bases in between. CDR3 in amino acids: CASSSYTEAFF. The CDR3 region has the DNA TGTGCCAGCAGTTCGTACACTGAAGCTTTCTTT.

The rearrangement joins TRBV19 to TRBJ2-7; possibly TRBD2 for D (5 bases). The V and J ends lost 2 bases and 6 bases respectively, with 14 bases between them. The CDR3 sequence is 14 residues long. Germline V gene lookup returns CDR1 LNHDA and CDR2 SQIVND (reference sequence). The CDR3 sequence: CASSIRTFWGEQYF. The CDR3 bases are TGTGCCAGTAGTATACGGACTTTCTGGGGCGAGCAGTACTTC. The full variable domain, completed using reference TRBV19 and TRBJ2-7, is DGGITQSPKYLFRKEGQNVTLSCEQNLNHDAMYWYRQDPGQGLRLIYYSQIVNDFQKGDIAEGYSVSREKKESFPLTVTSAQKNPTAFYLCASSIRTFWGEQYFGPGTRLTVT.

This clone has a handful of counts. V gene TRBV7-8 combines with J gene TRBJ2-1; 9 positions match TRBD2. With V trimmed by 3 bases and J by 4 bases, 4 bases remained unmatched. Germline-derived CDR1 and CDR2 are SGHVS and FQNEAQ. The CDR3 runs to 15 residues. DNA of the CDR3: TGTGCCAGCAGCTTGGCTAGCGGGGAATACAATGAGCAGTTCTTC. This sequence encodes CASSLASGEYNEQFF.

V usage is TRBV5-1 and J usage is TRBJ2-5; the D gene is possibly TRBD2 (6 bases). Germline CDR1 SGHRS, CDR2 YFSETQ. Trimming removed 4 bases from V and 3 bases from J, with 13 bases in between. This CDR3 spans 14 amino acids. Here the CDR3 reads CASSPVGGEETQYF. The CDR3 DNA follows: TGCGCCAGCAGCCCGGTAGGAGGGGAAGAGACCCAGTACTTC.

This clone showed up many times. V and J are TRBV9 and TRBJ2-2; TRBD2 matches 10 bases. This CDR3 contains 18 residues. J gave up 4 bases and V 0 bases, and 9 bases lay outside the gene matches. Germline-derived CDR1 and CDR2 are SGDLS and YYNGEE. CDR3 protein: CASSVEPSGSRVTGELFF. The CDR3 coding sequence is TGTGCCAGCAGCGTAGAGCCTAGCGGGAGTCGGGTCACCGGGGAGCTGTTTTTT. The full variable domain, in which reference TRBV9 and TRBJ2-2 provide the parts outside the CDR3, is DSGVTQTPKHLITATGQRVTLRCSPRSGDLSVYWYQQSLDQGLQFLIQYYNGEERAKGNILERFSAQQFPDLHSELNLSSLELGDSALYFCASSVEPSGSRVTGELFFGEGSRLTVL.

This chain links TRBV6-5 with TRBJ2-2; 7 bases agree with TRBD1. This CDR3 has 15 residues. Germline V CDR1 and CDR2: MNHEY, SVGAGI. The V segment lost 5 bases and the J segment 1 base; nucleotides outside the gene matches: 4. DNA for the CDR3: TGTGCCAGCAGTCGGCGGACAGGGAACACCGGGGAGCTGTTTTTT. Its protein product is CASSRRTGNTGELFF.

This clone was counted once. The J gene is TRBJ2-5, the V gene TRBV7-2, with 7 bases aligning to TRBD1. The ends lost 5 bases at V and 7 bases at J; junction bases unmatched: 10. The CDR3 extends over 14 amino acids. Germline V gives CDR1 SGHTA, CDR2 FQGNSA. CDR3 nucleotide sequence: TGTGCCAGCAGCGTCGACAGGGTGATGGTGACCCAGTACTTC. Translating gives CASSVDRVMVTQYF.

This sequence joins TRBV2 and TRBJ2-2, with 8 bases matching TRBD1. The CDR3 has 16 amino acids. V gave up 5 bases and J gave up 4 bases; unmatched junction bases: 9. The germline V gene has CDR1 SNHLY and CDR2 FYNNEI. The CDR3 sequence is CASSPSRGPGTGELFF. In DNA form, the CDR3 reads TGTGCCAGCAGTCCTTCCAGGGGGCCGGGCACCGGGGAGCTGTTTTTT. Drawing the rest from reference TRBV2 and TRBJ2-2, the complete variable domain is EPEVTQTPSHQVTQMGQEVILRCVPISNHLYFYWYRQILGQKVEFLVSFYNNEISEKSEIFDDQFSVERPDGSNFTLKIRSTKLEDSAMYFCASSPSRGPGTGELFFGEGSRLTVL.

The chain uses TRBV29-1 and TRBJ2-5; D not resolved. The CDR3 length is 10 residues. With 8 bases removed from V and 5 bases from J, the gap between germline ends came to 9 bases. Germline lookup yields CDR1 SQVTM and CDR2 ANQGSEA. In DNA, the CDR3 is TGCAGCTCCACTTGGGAGACCCAGTACTTC. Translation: CSSTWETQYF.

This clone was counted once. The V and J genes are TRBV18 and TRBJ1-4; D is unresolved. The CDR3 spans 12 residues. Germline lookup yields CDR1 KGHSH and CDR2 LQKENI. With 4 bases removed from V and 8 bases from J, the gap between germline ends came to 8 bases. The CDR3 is CASSRPGEKLFF. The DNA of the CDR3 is TGTGCCAGCTCACGTCCGGGGGAAAAACTGTTTTTT.

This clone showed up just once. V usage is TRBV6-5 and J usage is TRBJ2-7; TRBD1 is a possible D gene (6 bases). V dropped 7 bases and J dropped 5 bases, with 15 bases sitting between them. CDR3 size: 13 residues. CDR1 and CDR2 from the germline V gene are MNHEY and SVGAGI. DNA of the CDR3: TGTGCCAGCAAACAGGGCCCCCAGGACGAGCAGTACTTC. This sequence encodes CASKQGPQDEQYF.